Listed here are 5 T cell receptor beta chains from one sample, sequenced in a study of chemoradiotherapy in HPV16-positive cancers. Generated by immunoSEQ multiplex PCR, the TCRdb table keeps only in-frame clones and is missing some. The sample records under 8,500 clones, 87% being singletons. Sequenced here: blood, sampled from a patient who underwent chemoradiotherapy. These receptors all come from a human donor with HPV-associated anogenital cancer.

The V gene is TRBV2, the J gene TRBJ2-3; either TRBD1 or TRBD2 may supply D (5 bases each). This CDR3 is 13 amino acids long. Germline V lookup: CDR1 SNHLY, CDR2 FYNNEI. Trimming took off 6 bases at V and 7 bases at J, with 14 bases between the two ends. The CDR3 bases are TGTGCCAGCAGGGGGGACGGGTTTAATACGCAGTATTTT. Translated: CASRGDGFNTQYF.

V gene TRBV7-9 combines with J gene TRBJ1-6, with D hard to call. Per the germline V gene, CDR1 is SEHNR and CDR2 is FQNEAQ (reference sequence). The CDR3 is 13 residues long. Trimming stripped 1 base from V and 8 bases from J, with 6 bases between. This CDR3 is CASSLDGDSPLHF. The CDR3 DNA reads TGTGCCAGCAGCTTAGACGGGGATTCACCCCTCCACTTT.

CDR3 DNA sequence: TGCGCCAGCAGCACCGGGACTAGCGATATAGATACGCAGTATTTT. Translating gives CASSTGTSDIDTQYF. The J gene is TRBJ2-3, the V gene TRBV5-1; TRBD2 matches at 10 bases. V lost 4 bases to trimming and J lost 5 bases; unmatched junction nucleotides: 7. The germline V gene has CDR1 SGHRS and CDR2 YFSETQ. This CDR3 region has 15 residues.

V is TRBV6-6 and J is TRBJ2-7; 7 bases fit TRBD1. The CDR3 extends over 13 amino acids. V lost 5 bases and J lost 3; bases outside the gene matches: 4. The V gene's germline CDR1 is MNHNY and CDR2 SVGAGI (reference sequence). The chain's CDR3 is CASSPGTVYEQYV. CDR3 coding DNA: TGTGCCAGCAGTCCCGGGACAGTCTACGAGCAGTACGTC.

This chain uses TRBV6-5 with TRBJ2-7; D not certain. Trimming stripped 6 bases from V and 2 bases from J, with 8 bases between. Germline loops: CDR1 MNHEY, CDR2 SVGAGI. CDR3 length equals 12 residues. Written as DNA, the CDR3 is TGTGCCAGCAGAAACTTAGCCTACGAGCAGTACTTC. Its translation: CASRNLAYEQYF.